The source of this T cell receptor beta chain is a study of blood T cell repertoires in COVID-19. This CDR3 region has 16 residues. The V and J ends lost 5 bases and 6 bases, in that order; junction bases with no gene match: 12. From germline, CDR1 is MNHNY and CDR2 SVGAGI (reference sequence). Measured with immunoSEQ multiplex PCR; TCRdb has only the in-frame clones, and not every one. The data contain more than 150,000 clones, nearly 80% of them seen just once; the ten biggest clones take up approximately 26%. This receptor was identified in a woman in her 70s with acute or convalescent COVID-19. Material: peripheral blood. V usage is TRBV6-6 and J usage is TRBJ1-2; 10 positions agree with TRBD1. In nucleotides, the CDR3 is TGTGCCAGCAGTCGGGACAGGGGTTTAATCTTACATGGCTACACCTTC. It is translated as CASSRDRGLILHGYTF.